This passage covers 14 T cell receptor beta chains from one sample sequenced in a study of vaccination and CD4 T cells after COVID-19. Their target antigens are unknown. CD4+ T cells that had been cultured provided DNA sequenced with the Oncomine TCR Beta short-read assay. MiXCR, run by TCRdb on the PCR reads, gives a single entry per CDR3 protein. The sample contains more than 9,000 distinct CDR3 sequences, roughly 64% of which appear only once. Treatment indicated: roughly 11-day PBMC culture with coronavirus spike peptide pools or control peptides (ViraFEST assay). Sequencing used CD4+ T cells from blood, cultured in vitro. The receptors stem from a human donor who had recovered from COVID-19.

The chain recombines TRBV12-3 or TRBV12-4 with TRBJ2-3, with no clear D. The CDR3 has 14 amino acids. V gave up 1 base and J gave up 0 bases, with 5 bases separating them. CDR3: CASSLESSTDTQYF. CDR3 DNA: TGTGCCAGCAGTTTAGAGTCTAGCACAGATACGCAGTATTTT.

This clonotype was recorded once. The chain couples TRBV15 to TRBJ2-1; either TRBD1 or TRBD2 may fit D (5 bases each). This CDR3 contains 14 residues. Trimming shortened V by 3 bases and J by 8 bases, and 14 bases separated the two germline ends. Germline V lookup: CDR1 LNHNV, CDR2 YYDKDF (reference sequence). The CDR3 reads CATSSLHLGDEQFF. The DNA of the CDR3 is TGTGCCACCAGCAGTCTTCACCTGGGGGATGAGCAGTTCTTC.

This clonotype was picked up one time. The chain uses TRBV6-5 and TRBJ1-2; TRBD1 matches 7 bases. Germline-derived CDR1 and CDR2 are MNHEY and SVGAGI. Losses at the gene ends were 0 bases for V and 6 bases for J; bases not matched to a gene: 13. The CDR3 length is 17 residues. Here the CDR3 DNA reads TGTGCCAGCAGTTACTCTGCTGGGGACAGACTTCTTGATGGCTACACCTTC. Amino acids: CASSYSAGDRLLDGYTF.

This clonotype is medium-sized within its sample. The chain employs TRBV10-1 and TRBJ2-1, with 11 bases aligning to TRBD2. With V trimmed by 8 bases and J by 3 bases, 6 bases remained unmatched. CDR1 and CDR2 (germline): WNHNN, SYGVQD (reference sequence). CDR3 size: 15 residues. CDR3 DNA: TGCGCCAGCTCCCGGACTAGCGGGTACTACAATGAGCAGTTCTTC. It codes for CASSRTSGYYNEQFF.

This chain links TRBV12-5 with TRBJ1-5, with TRBD1 identical over 7 bases. The V and J ends lost 3 bases and 0 bases, in that order; junction bases with no gene match: 5. The CDR3 runs to 16 residues. Germline CDR1 and CDR2: LGHNT and FRNRAP. CDR3 in amino acids: CASGFLDRYSNQPQHF. As DNA, the CDR3 is TGTGCTAGTGGTTTCTTGGACAGGTATAGCAATCAGCCCCAGCATTTT. The entire variable domain, with the rest obtained from reference TRBV12-5 and TRBJ1-5, is as follows: DARVTQTPRHKVTEMGQEVTMRCQPILGHNTVFWYRQTMMQGLELLAYFRNRAPLDDSGMPKDRFSAEMPDATLATLKIQPSEPRDSAVYFCASGFLDRYSNQPQHFGDGTRLSIL.

The chain is built from TRBV6-1 and TRBJ1-1, with 11 bases matching TRBD1. This CDR3 region has 15 residues. Germline V lookup: CDR1 MNHNS, CDR2 SASEGT. V lost 6 bases, J lost 1 base, and 4 bases stayed unmatched. CDR3 sequence (DNA): TGTGCCAGCAGAAGGACAGGGGGCACGAACACTGAAGCTTTCTTT. Amino acid sequence: CASRRTGGTNTEAFF.

This rearrangement joins TRBV6-2 or TRBV6-3 to TRBJ2-7, with 8 bases fitting TRBD2. The CDR3 length is 15 residues. The V gene end was trimmed by 5 bases and the J gene end by 2 bases; junction bases not matched to a gene: 8. CDR1 is MNHEY and CDR2 is SVGEGT in the germline V gene. The CDR3 bases are TGTGCCAGCAGTGGGACGGGGGGGACAACCTACGAGCAGTACTTC. It translates to CASSGTGGTTYEQYF.

The chain recombines TRBV6-5 with TRBJ2-1; tentatively, D is TRBD1 or TRBD2 (5 bases each). The germline V gene has CDR1 MNHEY and CDR2 SVGAGI. Trimming removed 4 bases at V and 11 bases at J, with 12 bases between. There are 12 residues in the CDR3. CDR3 DNA sequence: TGTGCCAGCAGTTCTATCGGGACCCAGCAGTTCTTC. It specifies CASSSIGTQQFF.

A single count supports this clonotype. This chain connects TRBV7-9 to TRBJ2-1; TRBD2 is a possible D gene (6 bases). The CDR3 sequence is 16 residues long. Trimming took off 5 bases at V and 7 bases at J, with 21 bases between the two ends. The germline gives CDR1 SEHNR, CDR2 FQNEAQ (reference sequence). CDR3 in DNA: TGTGCCAGCAGCGCTCGGGGCGGGACGGAGGGGAATGAGCAGTTCTTC. It encodes CASSARGGTEGNEQFF.

The gene calls are TRBV18 and TRBJ2-7, with D perhaps matching TRBD1 (6 bases). The V end lost 4 bases, the J end lost 3 bases, and 19 bases lay between the germline ends. This CDR3 spans 16 amino acids. The V gene's germline CDR1 is KGHSH and CDR2 LQKENI. The CDR3 bases are TGTGCCAGCTCACGTTCCGCAGGGGTCCCCGACTACGAGCAGTACTTC. Protein product: CASSRSAGVPDYEQYF. The full variable domain, with the rest looked up from reference TRBV18 and TRBJ2-7, is NAGVMQNPRHLVRRRGQEARLRCSPMKGHSHVYWYRQLPEEGLKFMVYLQKENIIDESGMPKERFSAEFPKEGPSILRIQQVVRGDSAAYFCASSRSAGVPDYEQYFGPGTRLTVT.

This clonotype has a single count. V gene TRBV7-9 combines with J gene TRBJ2-5, with D tentatively TRBD2 (5 bases). The ends were cut back, 5 bases at V and 4 bases at J, with 8 bases in the middle. This CDR3 region has 12 residues. CDR1 is SEHNR and CDR2 is FQNEAQ in the germline V gene (reference sequence). The DNA for the CDR3 is TGTGCCAGCAGCCCACTAGGAGAGACCCAGTACTTC. As protein: CASSPLGETQYF.

The V gene is TRBV2, the J gene TRBJ2-3; TRBD1 agrees at 7 bases. Trimming removed 5 bases from V and 6 bases from J; junction bases left unmatched: 5. Germline V gene data show CDR1 as SNHLY and CDR2 as FYNNEI. The CDR3 covers 13 residues. The CDR3 DNA reads TGTGCCAGCAGTACAGGGGTGGAGGATACGCAGTATTTT. It encodes CASSTGVEDTQYF.

The rearrangement uses TRBV6-1 and TRBJ2-7; 9 nucleotides line up with TRBD1. The germline V gene encodes CDR1 MNHNS and CDR2 SASEGT. The junction had 6 bases not matched to a gene; V was cut back by 4 bases and J by 2 bases. This CDR3 has 15 amino acids. Written as DNA, the CDR3 is TGTGCCAGCAGTGCAGGACAGGGGACCGCCTACGAGCAGTACTTC. Amino acid sequence: CASSAGQGTAYEQYF.

The V call is TRBV15, the J call TRBJ1-1; possibly TRBD1 for D (5 bases). Trimming took off 0 bases at V and 6 bases at J, with 14 bases between the two ends. The CDR3 is 15 amino acids. Looked up from germline, CDR1 is LNHNV and CDR2 is YYDKDF (reference sequence). The CDR3 here is CATSRDRGRDPEAFF. Here the CDR3 DNA reads TGTGCCACCAGCAGAGATCGTGGTAGGGACCCTGAAGCTTTCTTT.